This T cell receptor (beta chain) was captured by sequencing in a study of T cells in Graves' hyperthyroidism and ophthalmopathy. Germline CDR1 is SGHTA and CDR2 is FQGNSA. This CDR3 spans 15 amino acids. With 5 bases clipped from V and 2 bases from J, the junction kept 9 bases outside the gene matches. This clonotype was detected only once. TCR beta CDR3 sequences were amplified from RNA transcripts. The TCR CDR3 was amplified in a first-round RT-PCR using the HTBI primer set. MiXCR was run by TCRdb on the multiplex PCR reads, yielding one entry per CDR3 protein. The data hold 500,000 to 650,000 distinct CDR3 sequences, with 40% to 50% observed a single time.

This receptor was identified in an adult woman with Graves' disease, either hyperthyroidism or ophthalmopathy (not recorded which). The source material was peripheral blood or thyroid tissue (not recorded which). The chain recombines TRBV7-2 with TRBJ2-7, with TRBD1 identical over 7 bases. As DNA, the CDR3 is TGTGCCAGCAGCACGCCGGGACAGACTCCCTACGAGCAGTACTTC. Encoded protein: CASSTPGQTPYEQYF.